This TCR beta chain was retrieved from a study of blood T cell repertoires in COVID-19. About the study: Donors in Cohort 3 counted as recovered after two negative PCRs, clearance, or symptom resolution. The samples span acute and convalescent COVID-19 from the United States, Italy and Spain.

The age range of participants was about 18 to 95 years, with residence in more than 20 US areas. Authors' analysis steps: Estimated nucleated cell counts came from reference gene primer amplification. The repertoire was sequenced with immunoSEQ multiplex PCR; TCRdb's copy has only in-frame clones and lacks some. That table furnishes V, J and clone size, whereas the DNA furnished D and trimming. Found here are 200,000 to 250,000 clones, 85% to 90% of them singletons; the top ten hold over 3%. V dropped 5 bases and J dropped 2 bases, with 19 bases sitting between them. The CDR3 extends over 17 amino acids. The germline V gene has CDR1 MNHNY and CDR2 SVGAGI (reference sequence). Only a few counts were recorded for this clone.

The receptor's source is a woman aged 45-65 years in a cohort exposed to, infected with or recovered from COVID-19 (not recorded which). The chain recombines TRBV6-6 with TRBJ1-5; possibly TRBD1 for D (6 bases). Material for sequencing was PBMCs or T cells enriched from blood (not recorded which). The CDR3 nucleotides read TGTGCCAGCAGTCCGCTAACAGGGACAATTGGCAATCAGCCCCAGCATTTT. Protein sequence: CASSPLTGTIGNQPQHF.